This T cell receptor (beta chain) is drawn from a study of cytomegalovirus exposure and HLA in healthy donors. The sample holds a few counts of this clone. The PCR contained 60 Vbeta and 13 Jbeta primers. Measured with immunoSEQ multiplex PCR; TCRdb has only the in-frame clones, and not every one. The repertoire holds some 130,000 clones, with approximately 80% as singletons. Trimming took 8 bases from V and 6 from J; bases not matched to a gene: 9. CDR3 length equals 13 residues. Per the germline V gene, CDR1 is MNHNS and CDR2 is SASEGT. The specimen was PBMCs. This clonotype originated in a female donor in good health and CMV-seronegative. This chain uses TRBV6-1 with TRBJ1-2; 7 bases align to TRBD1. In DNA, the CDR3 is TGTGCCAGCGCTACAGGGGACATTGATGGCTACACCTTC. This gives the protein CASATGDIDGYTF.